This T cell receptor (beta chain) was sequenced in a study of T cell responses to AZD1222 COVID-19 vaccine. V lost 3 bases to trimming and J lost 4 bases, with 18 bases between them. The V gene's germline CDR1 is SGDLS and CDR2 YYNGEE. CDR3 size: 16 residues. The repertoire was sequenced with immunoSEQ multiplex PCR; TCRdb's copy has only in-frame clones and lacks some. The sample includes roughly 130,000 clones, 87% seen only once; the top ten take roughly 1.5%. The rearrangement joins TRBV9 to TRBJ2-3; D tentatively reads TRBD1 or TRBD2 (6 bases each). This TCR came from an adult in good health. The specimen comprised peripheral blood, sampled on day 0 of AZD1222 vaccination. The CDR3 reads CASSAREGGPSDTQYF. The CDR3 bases are TGTGCCAGCAGCGCCCGTGAGGGGGGCCCCTCAGATACGCAGTATTTT.